What follows are 18 T cell receptor beta chains derived from one specimen sequenced in a study of spatial heterogeneity in lung cancer. One entry per CDR3 protein, called by TCRdb with MiXCR from the 5' RACE reads. The sample carries around 500 distinct CDR3 sequences, around two fifths recorded once. The time point: sample taken at primary tumor resection. Extraction of whole RNA from tumor, nontumor lung or frozen PBMC preceded unsorted sequencing. The sample consisted of PBMCs, taken at surgery. These receptors originate from a male donor with early-stage non-small cell lung cancer.

Comment on this clonotype: Little can be read into the size of this beta chain, an off-target read in a library designed for alpha chains. V is TRBV7-3 and J is TRBJ2-3, with TRBD2 identical over 10 bases. With V trimmed by 5 bases and J by 4 bases, 6 bases remained unmatched. There are 15 residues in the CDR3. Germline V gives CDR1 SGHTA, CDR2 FQGTGA. As DNA, the CDR3 is TGTGCCAGCAGCCCGAGCGGGGGGGTGGCAGATACGCAGTATTTT. Its translation: CASSPSGGVADTQYF.

This clonotype has more than one count but fewer than ten. The size of this beta chain means little, since it is a stray read in a library made for alpha chains. The rearrangement joins TRBV11-2 to TRBJ2-7; 10 bases are shared with TRBD1. This CDR3 spans 14 amino acids. V lost 4 bases, J lost 10 bases, and 10 bases stayed unmatched. CDR1 SGHAT and CDR2 FQNNGV come from the germline V gene. The CDR3 region is CASSSPGTGVKQYF. The CDR3 DNA reads as TGTGCCAGCAGCTCCCCCGGGACAGGGGTAAAACAGTACTTC.

As regards this clonotype: This beta chain slipped into a library made for alpha chains as a stray read, so its size is not meaningful. The V gene is TRBV5-1, the J gene TRBJ2-2; D gene ambiguous. V was pared by 0 bases and J by 3 bases, with 6 bases between. Germline V gene lookup returns CDR1 SGHRS and CDR2 YFSETQ. CDR3 length: 14 amino acids. The CDR3: CASSLAPYTGELFF. The CDR3 nucleotides are TGCGCCAGCAGCTTGGCCCCTTACACCGGGGAGCTGTTTTTT.

By frequency in the sample, this clonotype is hyperexpanded. Since the library was made to target alpha chains, this beta chain is a stray read and its abundance is not meaningful. The chain carries TRBV5-1 and TRBJ2-1; D ambiguous. V shed 1 base and J shed 7 bases, with 15 bases lying between them. This CDR3 region has 15 residues. In germline, CDR1 is SGHRS, CDR2 YFSETQ. The CDR3 bases are TGCGCCAGCAGCTTGTCTGCCGACCAAATAAATGAGCAGTTCTTC. It yields the protein CASSLSADQINEQFF.

A remark on this clonotype: This beta chain represents an off-target read in a library built for alpha chains; its size is of limited meaning. This chain joins TRBV29-1 and TRBJ2-1, with 8 positions matching TRBD1. Losses at the gene ends were 4 bases for V and 5 bases for J; bases not matched to a gene: 10. The CDR3 spans 15 residues. Per the germline V gene, CDR1 is SQVTM and CDR2 is ANQGSEA. The CDR3 loop is CSVGPSGQVNNEQFF. In DNA form, the CDR3 reads TGCAGCGTTGGACCGTCGGGACAGGTAAACAATGAGCAGTTCTTC.

By sample fraction, this clonotype is large. The size of this beta chain means little, since it is a stray read in a library made for alpha chains. The chain employs TRBV5-1 and TRBJ2-5, with TRBD1 identical over 7 bases. The V segment lost 4 bases and the J segment 2 bases; nucleotides outside the gene matches: 2. The CDR3 is 13 amino acids. Germline CDR1 reads SGHRS; CDR2 reads YFSETQ. DNA of the CDR3: TGCGCCAGCAGCAAGGGACAGCAAGAGACCCAGTACTTC. This sequence encodes CASSKGQQETQYF.

This clonotype turned up a few times. Since the library was made to target alpha chains, this beta chain is a stray read and its abundance is not meaningful. The CDR3 is CASSLPGQVVETQYF. The DNA for the CDR3 is TGTGCCAGCAGCCTACCAGGACAGGTCGTGGAGACCCAGTACTTC. The rearrangement links TRBV7-8 to TRBJ2-5; TRBD1 agrees at 7 bases. V lost 5 bases to trimming and J lost 5 bases; unmatched junction nucleotides: 11. Germline assignment: CDR1 SGHVS and CDR2 FQNEAQ. The CDR3 extends over 15 amino acids.

About this clonotype itself: This beta chain lies outside the target of a library built for alpha chains; its clone size means little. The chain employs TRBV11-2 and TRBJ2-5; D may be TRBD2 (5 bases). Germline CDR1 and CDR2: SGHAT and FQNNGV. V dropped 0 bases and J dropped 5 bases, with 13 bases sitting between them. This CDR3 has 15 amino acids. The CDR3 bases are TGTGCCAGCAGCTTAGATCTCCGGGGTGGGGAGACCCAGTACTTC. Its protein product is CASSLDLRGGETQYF.

As concerns this clonotype: The size of this beta chain means little, since it is a stray read in a library made for alpha chains. The rearrangement uses TRBV19 and TRBJ1-5; no reliable D call. V was shortened by 7 bases and J by 5 bases, with 9 bases between the two germline ends. Germline loops: CDR1 LNHDA, CDR2 SQIVND (reference sequence). The CDR3 contains 12 residues. The CDR3 loop reads CASKFGDQPQHF. The CDR3 DNA reads TGTGCCAGTAAATTTGGCGATCAGCCCCAGCATTTT.

This clonotype appeared a few times. As an off-target read in a library built for alpha chains, this beta chain has a frequency of little significance. V is TRBV19 and J is TRBJ2-3; D may be TRBD1 (6 bases). V was cut by 4 bases and J by 1 base, with 15 bases left in between. The CDR3 has 16 residues. The germline gives CDR1 LNHDA, CDR2 SQIVND (reference sequence). CDR3 sequence reads: CASSTGGGTGTDTQYF. In DNA, the CDR3 is TGTGCCAGTAGTACCGGTGGGGGCACGGGCACAGATACGCAGTATTTT. Together with reference TRBV19 and TRBJ2-3, the CDR3 gives the full variable domain: DGGITQSPKYLFRKEGQNVTLSCEQNLNHDAMYWYRQDPGQGLRLIYYSQIVNDFQKGDIAEGYSVSREKKESFPLTVTSAQKNPTAFYLCASSTGGGTGTDTQYFGPGTRLTVL.

By share, this clonotype counts as large. This beta chain turned up in a library designed for alpha chains; as an off-target read, its abundance says little. J is TRBJ2-1 and V is TRBV7-9; 11 bases map to TRBD2. V shed 0 bases and J 9 bases; nucleotides not matched to a gene: 4. CDR3 length: 15 amino acids. CDR1 is SEHNR, CDR2 FQNEAQ, per germline (reference sequence). The CDR3 here is CASSLASGGETEQFF. The DNA of the CDR3 is TGTGCCAGCAGCTTAGCTAGCGGGGGGGAGACTGAGCAGTTCTTC.

Concerning this clonotype: With the library built for alpha chains, this beta chain is off target and its frequency is not meaningful. The chain recombines TRBV21-1 with TRBJ2-1; the listed D gene, TRBD2, was not tested against the DNA. TRBV21-1 is termed a pseudogene. CDR3 length: 16 amino acids. The CDR3 protein is CASSGYSGGLYNEQFF. DNA for the CDR3: TGTGCCAGCAGCGGGTATAGCGGGGGGCTTTACAATGAGCAGTTCTTC.

In regard to this clonotype: In a library made to pick up alpha chains, this beta chain is a stray read with a size that means little. V gene TRBV5-1 combines with J gene TRBJ2-7; 12 nucleotides align to TRBD1. The CDR3 loop spans 15 amino acids. V was clipped by 3 bases and J by 5 bases; unmatched bases: 6. CDR1 is SGHRS and CDR2 is YFSETQ in the germline V gene. The CDR3 DNA reads as TGCGCCAGCAGCTCGACCGGGACAGGGGGCAACGAGCAGTACTTC. Protein product: CASSSTGTGGNEQYF.

Worth noting for this clonotype: As an off-target read in a library built for alpha chains, this beta chain has a frequency of little significance. This sequence joins TRBV12-3 or TRBV12-4 and TRBJ1-1; unclear D gene. The CDR3 is 14 amino acids. V shed 2 bases and J shed 0 bases, with 7 bases lying between them. The chain's CDR3 is CASSLSALNTEAFF. CDR3 in DNA: TGTGCCAGCAGTTTAAGTGCCCTGAACACTGAAGCTTTCTTT.

As regards this clonotype: The missing conserved phenylalanine or tryptophan at the end of this CDR3 makes a read error likely. Since it is a stray read in a library aimed at alpha chains, this beta chain has a size that is not meaningful. This sequence joins TRBV7-9 and TRBJ2-3; D gene uncertain. V lost 7 bases and J 2 bases, leaving 13 bases between the germline ends. Germline V gene data show CDR1 as SEHNR and CDR2 as FQNEAQ (reference sequence). The CDR3 totals 14 residues. For the CDR3, the DNA is TGTGCCAGCAACCAGTTACAAAACACAGATACGCAGTATATT. Translating it yields CASNQLQNTDTQYI.

This clonotype has only a few counts. Since the library was made to target alpha chains, this beta chain is a stray read and its abundance is not meaningful. CDR3: CASSSYSGGLDEQFF. In DNA, the CDR3 is TGCGCCAGCAGCTCCTATAGCGGGGGGCTCGATGAGCAGTTCTTC. The chain is built from TRBV5-1 and TRBJ2-1; 10 bases align to TRBD2. The CDR3 runs 15 residues. Trimming took 3 bases from V and 8 from J; bases not matched to a gene: 8. CDR1 and CDR2 (germline): SGHRS, YFSETQ.

Worth noting for this clonotype: Since it is a stray read in a library aimed at alpha chains, this beta chain has a size that is not meaningful. The gene calls are TRBV7-8 and TRBJ1-1; D not resolved. This CDR3 has 13 amino acids. Germline values: CDR1 SGHVS, CDR2 FQNEAQ. V was cut by 5 bases and J by 3 bases, with 10 bases left in between. The CDR3 nucleotides are TGTGCCAGCAGCGCGGGCCTATACACTGAAGCTTTCTTT. As protein: CASSAGLYTEAFF.

The table lists this clonotype with a few counts. In a library made to pick up alpha chains, this beta chain is a stray read with a size that means little. The gene calls are TRBV6-1 and TRBJ2-7, with D uncertain. Trimming removed 1 base from V and 3 bases from J, with 10 bases in between. CDR1 and CDR2 (germline): MNHNS, SASEGT. The CDR3 length is 14 residues. The CDR3: CASSEVGRFYEQYF. The CDR3 DNA sequence: TGTGCCAGCAGTGAAGTAGGCAGGTTCTACGAGCAGTACTTC.